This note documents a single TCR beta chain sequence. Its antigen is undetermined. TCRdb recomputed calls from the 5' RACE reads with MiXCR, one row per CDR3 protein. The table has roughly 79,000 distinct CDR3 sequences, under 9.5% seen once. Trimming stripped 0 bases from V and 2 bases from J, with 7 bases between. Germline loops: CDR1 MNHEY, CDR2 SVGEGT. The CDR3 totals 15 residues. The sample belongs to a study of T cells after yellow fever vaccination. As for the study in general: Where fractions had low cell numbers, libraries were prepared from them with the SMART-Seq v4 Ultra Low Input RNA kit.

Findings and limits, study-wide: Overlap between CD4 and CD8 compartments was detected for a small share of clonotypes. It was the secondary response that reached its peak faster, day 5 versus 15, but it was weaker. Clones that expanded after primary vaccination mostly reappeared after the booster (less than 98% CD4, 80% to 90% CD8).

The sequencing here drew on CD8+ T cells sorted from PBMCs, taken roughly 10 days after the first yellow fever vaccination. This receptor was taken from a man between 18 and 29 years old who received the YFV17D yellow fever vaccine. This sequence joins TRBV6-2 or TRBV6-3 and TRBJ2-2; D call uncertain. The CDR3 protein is CASSYSGPNTGELFF. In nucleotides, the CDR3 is TGTGCCAGCAGTTACTCAGGACCAAACACCGGGGAGCTGTTTTTT.